The sequence of this TCR beta chain was determined in a study of cytomegalovirus exposure and HLA in healthy donors. As to this clone: Its antigen is as yet unknown. Relative to the germline gene, one junction end is altered; a read error may explain this.

In the PCR, 60 Vbeta and 13 Jbeta primers were used. The assay was immunoSEQ multiplex PCR, and TCRdb's table has in-frame clones only and misses some. Of around 84,000 clones in the sample, 70% to 80% were seen once. General study findings and limits: Because they were indistinguishable, some V segments, including TRBV6-2 and TRBV6-3, were excluded. Within an earlier analysis, most TCR beta V segments proved productive either about 87% or about 30% of the time. Sequencing artifact likely explains a cluster of highly shared sequence variants. The study flagged about 150 TCR beta chains as cytomegalovirus-associated.

Looked up from germline, CDR1 is SGHRS and CDR2 is YFSETQ. This CDR3 region has 14 residues. This TCR came from a man in his forties or fifties in good health and CMV-seronegative. The genes are TRBV5-1 and TRBJ1-2; 10 bases align to TRBD1. Sequencing used PBMCs. CDR3 DNA sequence: TGCGCCAGCAGCTTGGGTCAAGGGACAGGGGCTGGGGCCTTC. Protein product: CASSLGQGTGAGAF.